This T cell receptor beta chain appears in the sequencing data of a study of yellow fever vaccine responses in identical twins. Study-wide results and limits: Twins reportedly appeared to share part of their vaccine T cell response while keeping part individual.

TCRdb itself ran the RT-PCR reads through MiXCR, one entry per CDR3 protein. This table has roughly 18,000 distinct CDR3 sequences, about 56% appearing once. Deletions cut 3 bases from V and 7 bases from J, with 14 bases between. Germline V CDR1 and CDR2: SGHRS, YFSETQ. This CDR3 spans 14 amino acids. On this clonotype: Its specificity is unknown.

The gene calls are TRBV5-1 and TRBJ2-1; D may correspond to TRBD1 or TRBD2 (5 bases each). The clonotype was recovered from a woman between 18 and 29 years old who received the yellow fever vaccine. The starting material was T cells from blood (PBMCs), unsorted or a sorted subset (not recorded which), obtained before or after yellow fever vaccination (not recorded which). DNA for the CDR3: TGCGCCAGCAGCTCCTCGGGGCTTATGAATGAGCAGTTCTTC. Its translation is CASSSSGLMNEQFF.